Following are 26 T cell receptor beta chains from one sample sequenced in a study of glioma-infiltrating T cells after dendritic cell vaccination. Generated by immunoSEQ multiplex PCR, the TCRdb table keeps only in-frame clones and is missing some. The data contain over 80,000 clones, about 90% of them seen just once; the ten biggest clones take up 3% to 3.5%. Sample: blood, taken before dendritic cell vaccination. The receptors originated from a human donor with glioblastoma.

The DNA for the CDR3 is TGCGCCAGCAGCCCCCGGGACAGGGGATGGCGGGGCACTGAAGCTTTCTTT. This codes for CASSPRDRGWRGTEAFF. This sequence joins TRBV4-1 and TRBJ1-1; TRBD1 matches 10 bases. Looked up from germline, CDR1 is MGHRA and CDR2 is YSYEKL. Trimming took 4 bases from V and 4 from J; bases not matched to a gene: 12. This CDR3 region has 17 residues.

V and J are TRBV6-1 and TRBJ2-1; TRBD2 matches 7 bases. CDR3 size: 15 residues. Germline V lookup: CDR1 MNHNS, CDR2 SASEGT. V shed 3 bases, J shed 4 bases, and the junction held 6 bases outside the gene matches. The CDR3 sequence is CASSDGREPYNEQFF. CDR3 DNA: TGTGCCAGCAGTGATGGGCGGGAGCCTTACAATGAGCAGTTCTTC.

The chain is built from TRBV6-1 and TRBJ1-1; 8 bases line up with TRBD1. CDR3 length: 15 amino acids. Germline V gives CDR1 MNHNS, CDR2 SASEGT. The trim removed 5 bases at V and 2 bases at J, leaving 7 bases unmatched. CDR3 loop: CASSLSTGANTEAFF. As DNA, the CDR3 is TGTGCCAGCAGTTTATCGACAGGGGCCAACACTGAAGCTTTCTTT.

This sequence joins TRBV18 and TRBJ2-6; tentative D call: TRBD2 (5 bases). V lost 6 bases and J 0 bases, leaving 15 bases between the germline ends. The CDR3 contains 17 residues. The germline CDR1 and CDR2 sequences are KGHSH and LQKENI. CDR3 protein: CASSAGSASSGANVLTF. The CDR3 DNA sequence: TGTGCCAGCTCGGCGGGCTCGGCGAGCTCTGGGGCCAACGTCCTGACTTTC.

This chain uses TRBV5-1 with TRBJ1-1; possible D gene TRBD1, 6 bases. CDR1 and CDR2 from the germline V gene are SGHRS and YFSETQ. The V end lost 0 bases, the J end lost 4 bases, and 13 bases lay between the germline ends. This CDR3 has 15 residues. CDR3 bases: TGCGCCAGCAGCTTGGGTGGGGGCGGTGGCACTGAAGCTTTCTTT. Protein sequence: CASSLGGGGGTEAFF.

The rearrangement joins TRBV7-8 to TRBJ2-7, with 8 bases lining up with TRBD1. Losses at the gene ends were 5 bases for V and 4 bases for J; bases not matched to a gene: 7. CDR3 size: 14 residues. Germline values: CDR1 SGHVS, CDR2 FQNEAQ. The CDR3 protein is CASSHGQGGYEQYF. CDR3 nucleotides: TGTGCCAGCAGCCATGGACAGGGCGGGTACGAGCAGTACTTC.

This clone was seen a single time. The rearrangement links TRBV28 to TRBJ1-2; the match to TRBD1 covers 9 bases. With V trimmed by 10 bases and J by 3 bases, 9 bases remained unmatched. The germline V gene encodes CDR1 MDHEN and CDR2 SYDVKM. The CDR3 has 14 residues. The chain's CDR3 is CATALGQGYYGYTF. The CDR3 nucleotides are TGTGCCACCGCGCTCGGACAGGGGTACTATGGCTACACCTTC.

The chain carries TRBV28 and TRBJ2-7; a weak D match, TRBD2 (6 bases). Germline V gene sequence: CDR1 MDHEN, CDR2 SYDVKM. The CDR3 extends over 13 amino acids. Deletions cut 6 bases from V and 2 bases from J, with 11 bases between. The CDR3 bases are TGTGCCAGCAGCGGGGGAGCCACCTACGAGCAGTACTTC. Translated, it gives CASSGGATYEQYF. The complete variable domain, with remaining parts taken from reference TRBV28 and TRBJ2-7, reads DVKVTQSSRYLVKRTGEKVFLECVQDMDHENMFWYRQDPGLGLRLIYFSYDVKMKEKGDIPEGYSVSREKKERFSLILESASTNQTSMYLCASSGGATYEQYFGPGTRLTVT.

The V call is TRBV21-1, the J call TRBJ1-2. TRBV21-1 is tagged as a pseudogene. The CDR3 has 15 amino acids. This CDR3 is CASSPPTFPRGGYTF. The CDR3 bases are TGTGCCAGCAGCCCGCCAACCTTCCCTCGGGGTGGCTACACCTTC.

The genes are TRBV6-1 and TRBJ2-3, with 9 bases aligning to TRBD1. V shed 6 bases, J shed 6 bases, and the junction held 7 bases outside the gene matches. The CDR3 consists of 14 residues. The germline CDR1 and CDR2 sequences are MNHNS and SASEGT. The CDR3 loop is CASREQGARDTQYF. The CDR3 DNA reads TGTGCCAGCAGGGAACAGGGGGCAAGGGATACGCAGTATTTT.

The chain uses TRBV11-1 and TRBJ2-7; 12 bases fit TRBD2. CDR3 length: 19 residues. Germline V lookup: CDR1 SGHAT, CDR2 FQDESV (reference sequence). V lost 4 bases, J lost 0 bases, and 13 bases stayed unmatched. In DNA, the CDR3 is TGTGCCAGCAGCTGGGGCTATAGACTAGCGGGGGAGAACTCCTACGAGCAGTACTTC. Residues: CASSWGYRLAGENSYEQYF.

The chain employs TRBV5-1 and TRBJ1-1; D gene unclear. The CDR3 runs to 15 residues. Germline V gene data show CDR1 as SGHRS and CDR2 as YFSETQ. V lost 3 bases and J 0 bases, leaving 12 bases between the germline ends. CDR3 sequence: CASSSETQMNTEAFF. In DNA, the CDR3 is TGCGCCAGCAGCTCCGAGACACAGATGAACACTGAAGCTTTCTTT.

This clone was detected only once. The J gene is TRBJ2-3, the V gene TRBV2; TRBD2 aligns across 14 bases. Trimming cost V 5 bases and J 5 bases; bases outside gene matches: 6. Germline-derived CDR1 and CDR2 are SNHLY and FYNNEI. The CDR3 is 16 amino acids. CDR3 nucleotides: TGTGCCAGCAGTACGGGACTAGCGGGAGTGGGAGATACGCAGTATTTT. This gives the protein CASSTGLAGVGDTQYF. Supplemented by reference TRBV2 and TRBJ2-3, the full variable domain reads EPEVTQTPSHQVTQMGQEVILRCVPISNHLYFYWYRQILGQKVEFLVSFYNNEISEKSEIFDDQFSVERPDGSNFTLKIRSTKLEDSAMYFCASSTGLAGVGDTQYFGPGTRLTVL.

The rearrangement uses TRBV4-2 and TRBJ2-1; 12 nucleotides agree with TRBD2. Germline CDR1 reads LGHNA; CDR2 reads YNFKEQ. The J segment lost 7 bases and the V segment lost 0 bases, leaving 7 bases of the junction unmatched. This CDR3 has 17 residues. CDR3: CASSQDVWTSGVNEQFF. CDR3 in DNA: TGTGCCAGCAGCCAAGATGTGTGGACTAGCGGGGTTAATGAGCAGTTCTTC.

The chain recombines TRBV30 with TRBJ2-3, with 13 bases matching TRBD2. V lost 2 bases and J lost 6; bases outside the gene matches: 5. Germline CDR1 GTSNPN, CDR2 SVGIG (reference sequence). The CDR3 runs to 15 residues. CDR3 residues: CAWSPGTSGADTQYF. CDR3 DNA sequence: TGTGCCTGGAGTCCCGGGACTAGCGGGGCGGATACGCAGTATTTT. Combining the CDR3 with reference TRBV30 and TRBJ2-3 gives the whole variable domain SQTIHQWPATLVQPVGSPLSLECTVEGTSNPNLYWYRQAAGRGLQLLFYSVGIGQISSEVPQNLSASRPQDRQFILSSKKLLLSDSGFYLCAWSPGTSGADTQYFGPGTRLTVL.

This rearrangement joins TRBV10-1 to TRBJ2-7; the match to TRBD1 covers 8 bases. V lost 0 bases and J lost 5; bases outside the gene matches: 9. The germline V gene has CDR1 WNHNN and CDR2 SYGVQD (reference sequence). CDR3 length equals 16 residues. CDR3 sequence (DNA): TGCGCCAGCAGTGAGTCATGGCAGGGGGCTTCTGACGAGCAGTACTTC. Translation gives CASSESWQGASDEQYF.

The J gene is TRBJ2-5, the V gene TRBV7-2; 9 nucleotides match TRBD2. This CDR3 spans 15 amino acids. Germline V gene lookup returns CDR1 SGHTA and CDR2 FQGNSA. V trimming: 1 base; J trimming: 4 bases; junction bases outside the gene matches: 4. CDR3 DNA: TGTGCCAGCAGCTTAGGCGGCGGGAGGGGAGAGACCCAGTACTTC. Amino acids: CASSLGGGRGETQYF.

J is TRBJ1-2 and V is TRBV29-1, with D possibly TRBD1 on 5 matching bases. The CDR3 is 12 amino acids. Germline V gene data show CDR1 as SQVTM and CDR2 as ANQGSEA. V lost 7 bases, J lost 0 bases, and 9 bases lay in between. The CDR3 region is CSGQLTNYGYTF. CDR3 in DNA: TGCAGCGGACAGTTAACTAACTATGGCTACACCTTC.

This clone was observed a handful of times. The J gene is TRBJ2-1, the V gene TRBV7-3; 8 bases are a match to TRBD2. Germline loops: CDR1 SGHTA, CDR2 FQGTGA. The CDR3 runs to 14 residues. The trim removed 0 bases at V and 10 bases at J, leaving 5 bases unmatched. In DNA, the CDR3 is TGTGCCAGCAGCTTAACTAGCGGGAAGGTAGAGCAGTTCTTC. Its protein product is CASSLTSGKVEQFF.

This clone has a handful of counts. The CDR3 DNA is TGCGCCAGCAGCCCAACTAGCGCGGATTCCTACGAGCAGTACTTC. It specifies CASSPTSADSYEQYF. The chain has TRBV4-1 and TRBJ2-7; 7 nucleotides agree with TRBD2. Per germline, CDR1 MGHRA and CDR2 YSYEKL. Germline trimming cut 4 bases from V and 1 base from J; bases unmatched to any gene: 7. This CDR3 is 15 amino acids long.

The chain uses TRBV6-1 and TRBJ1-2, with 9 positions matching TRBD1. This CDR3 has 14 residues. From germline, CDR1 is MNHNS and CDR2 SASEGT. V dropped 6 bases and J dropped 7; count of bases not matched to a gene: 9. As DNA, the CDR3 is TGTGCCAGCAGCTACACAGGGGGCGCGAGTGGCTACACCTTC. This codes for CASSYTGGASGYTF.

CDR3 DNA sequence: TGTGCCAGCTCTCTAGGGGCCTCTGGGGCCAACGTCCTGACTTTC. The encoded protein is CASSLGASGANVLTF. The rearrangement uses TRBV18 and TRBJ2-6, with a tentative D call TRBD1 (5 bases). This CDR3 spans 15 amino acids. Germline V CDR1 and CDR2: KGHSH, LQKENI. Trimming cost V 6 bases and J 0 bases, with 9 bases left between them.

The chain combines TRBV7-2 with TRBJ1-1; TRBD1 might be the D (5 bases). Looked up from germline, CDR1 is SGHTA and CDR2 is FQGNSA. V was cut by 3 bases and J by 6 bases, with 14 bases left in between. This CDR3 spans 14 amino acids. CDR3 nucleotides: TGTGCCAGCAGCTTTGGGGCCCGGGGGGCTGAAGCTTTCTTT. The encoded protein is CASSFGARGAEAFF. The variable domain in full, completed from reference TRBV7-2 and TRBJ1-1, reads GAGVSQSPSNKVTEKGKDVELRCDPISGHTALYWYRQSLGQGLEFLIYFQGNSAPDKSGLPSDRFSAERTGGSVSTLTIQRTQQEDSAVYLCASSFGARGAEAFFGQGTRLTVV.

This rearrangement joins TRBV7-9 to TRBJ1-1, with no clear D. Germline V gene sequence: CDR1 SEHNR, CDR2 FQNEAQ (reference sequence). With 5 bases removed from V and 1 base from J, the gap between germline ends came to 11 bases. The CDR3 contains 14 residues. In DNA form, the CDR3 reads TGTGCCAGCAGCGCCCAGATCGCGAACACTGAAGCTTTCTTT. Translated: CASSAQIANTEAFF.

The chain carries TRBV1 and TRBJ2-7; the table's D call TRBD2 went unverified against the DNA. TRBV1 is noted as a pseudogene. CDR3 length: 15 residues. The CDR3 DNA is TGCACCAGCTACCCCCCCAGCGGGACCACCTACGAGCAGTACTTC. This codes for CTSYPPSGTTYEQYF.

This clone has more than one count but fewer than ten. The chain links TRBV5-1 to TRBJ2-1; D is possibly TRBD1 (5 bases). Trimming shortened V by 1 base and J by 1 base, and 12 bases separated the two germline ends. CDR3 length equals 16 residues. The germline V gene has CDR1 SGHRS and CDR2 YFSETQ. CDR3 amino acids: CASSLRPRESYNEQFF. For the CDR3, the DNA is TGCGCCAGCAGCTTGAGGCCCAGGGAATCCTACAATGAGCAGTTCTTC.